This T cell receptor beta chain came from a study of PD-1 blockade in classical Hodgkin lymphoma (TCRdb year 2020). Regarding the complete study: Nivolumab dosing was 3 mg/kg intravenously every 2 weeks, continuing until either disease progression or unacceptable toxicity. A peripheral blood immune signature of response to PD-1 blockade in classical Hodgkin lymphoma was defined using TCR beta sequencing and CyTOF.

The research as a whole found: Baseline TCR diversity was reported to be lower in newly diagnosed patients than in healthy donors and to be lower still in relapsed/refractory patients. Patients starting nivolumab less than 1 year after ASCT had lower diversity and were excluded from later analyses to avoid confounding by immune reconstitution. A significant rise by C4D1 was seen in CD4+ but not CD8+ TCR diversity (p=0.0027 vs p=0.16), with the rise being most apparent in complete responders (p=0.02). Only a single clinical trial cohort was studied, and what caused the repertoire differences, possibly disease activity or prior therapy, remained undefined. Trial patients achieving complete response had baseline diversity similar to newly diagnosed patients, whereas partial responders and progressors had significantly lower diversity.

Genomic DNA was isolated using the Qiagen DNeasy kit from unsorted PBMCs as well as from negatively selected CD4+ and CD8+ fractions. TCR beta CDR3 regions were amplified by immunoSEQ multiplex PCR using primers annealing to V and J segments. A synthetic immune receptor repertoire was used to minimize amplification bias, and any residual bias was removed computationally once sequencing was done. In the authors' own workflow: Custom Python scripts were used to quantify repertoire diversity as the Shannon entropy index. Unsorted, CD4+ and CD8+ repertoires were examined separately, except in combined analyses, for which CD4+ and CD8+ sequences were merged in silico. Clonal expansion was defined as a frequency increase of at least 2-fold after treatment compared with C1D1, and clones undetected at baseline were assigned a pseudocount of 0.5. Clones with 0 or 1 copy at C1D1 were classified as singleton clones, and clones with 2 or more copies were classified as non-singleton clones. Clones expanded in unsorted samples were assigned a CD4+, CD8+ or unknown annotation through matching of protein sequences in sorted samples from the same patient. Wilcoxon tests on paired samples were used to test changes in diversity from C1D1 to C4D1. Here the immuneACCESS table is served through TCRdb, limited to in-frame sequences with V and J called. Missing clones are a known gap in these copies; in checked studies unresolved V genes cover under half, and the rest lacks a known reason. The V and J calls and clone size are taken from that table; D and trimming were inferred from the DNA. The sample has about 12,000 clones on record, around four fifths of them singletons. The biggest ten clones account for roughly 1.5% of the sample.

Reading the label with the study, this specimen's time point is: cycle 1 day 1 (C1D1), immediately before nivolumab initiation. Every trial patient had relapsed following autologous stem cell transplantation, and prior brentuximab vedotin exposure was what differed among cohorts A, B and C. CD4+ T cells were purified from thawed PBMCs by magnetic negative selection with a Miltenyi CD4+ T cell isolation kit. The trial cohort was composed of under 70 patients with relapsed/refractory classical Hodgkin lymphoma, for whom complete response, partial response or progressive disease was recorded as best overall response. In the multi-cohort phase II CheckMate 205 trial, trial patients received single-agent nivolumab. An independent review committee assessed best overall response using the 2007 International Working Group response criteria. Trial PBMCs were obtained immediately prior to nivolumab initiation (C1D1) and on therapy at cycle 2 day 1 and cycle 4 day 1. Peripheral blood was collected in 8 mL Vacutainer Cell Preparation Tubes, from which PBMCs were isolated by centrifugation and then cryopreserved. Purified CD4+ and CD8+ fractions were generated only in cases for which an additional PBMC sample was available. On LS columns in a quadroMACS separator, the magnetically labelled cells were depleted, and the flow-through was collected as the purified fraction.

To note about this clone: Its antigen remains unidentified. The record has no base qualities; no much larger clone is one base away.

The CDR3 starts with the cysteine, ends with the phenylalanine, and has 14 residues. The sequence is cut down to CDR3 DNA, 42 bases in frame from base 1. In the germline V gene, CDR1 corresponds to SGHVS and CDR2 to FQNEAQ. After removal of 5 bases from V and 4 bases from J, the junction retains 4 bases not matched to a gene. The TCR sequence derives from a human donor with classical Hodgkin lymphoma. The sample was CD4+ T cells from blood, taken at baseline. The rearranged chain carries TRBV7-8 and TRBJ2-3, with 9 central nucleotides matching TRBD2. This receptor carries the CDR3 CASSTLAGADTQYF. In nucleotide form, the sequence is TGTGCCAGCAGCACCTTAGCGGGGGCAGATACGCAGTATTTT.